This TCR beta chain was recovered during a study of blood T cell repertoires in COVID-19. Per the study methods: Estimation of nucleated cell counts was performed using reference gene primer amplification. Method: immunoSEQ multiplex PCR; TCRdb's copy keeps in-frame clones and lacks some. V, J and clone size derive from that table, while D and trimming were established from the DNA sequence. Of over 250,000 clones in the sample, roughly 90% were seen once. J was trimmed by 6 bases and V by 4 bases; bases with no gene match: 4. The CDR3 covers 14 residues. Germline lookup yields CDR1 KGHSH and CDR2 LQKENI.

The rearrangement links TRBV18 to TRBJ2-7; 12 nucleotides match TRBD2. The clonotype comes from a man between 60 and 75 years old who had recovered from COVID-19. The source material was PBMCs or T cells enriched from blood (not recorded which). CDR3 DNA sequence: TGTGCCAGCTCACTCAGGACTAGCGGGGTCGAGCAGTACTTC. It is translated as CASSLRTSGVEQYF. Full variable domain (missing parts from reference TRBV18 and TRBJ2-7): NAGVMQNPRHLVRRRGQEARLRCSPMKGHSHVYWYRQLPEEGLKFMVYLQKENIIDESGMPKERFSAEFPKEGPSILRIQQVVRGDSAAYFCASSLRTSGVEQYFGPGTRLTVT.